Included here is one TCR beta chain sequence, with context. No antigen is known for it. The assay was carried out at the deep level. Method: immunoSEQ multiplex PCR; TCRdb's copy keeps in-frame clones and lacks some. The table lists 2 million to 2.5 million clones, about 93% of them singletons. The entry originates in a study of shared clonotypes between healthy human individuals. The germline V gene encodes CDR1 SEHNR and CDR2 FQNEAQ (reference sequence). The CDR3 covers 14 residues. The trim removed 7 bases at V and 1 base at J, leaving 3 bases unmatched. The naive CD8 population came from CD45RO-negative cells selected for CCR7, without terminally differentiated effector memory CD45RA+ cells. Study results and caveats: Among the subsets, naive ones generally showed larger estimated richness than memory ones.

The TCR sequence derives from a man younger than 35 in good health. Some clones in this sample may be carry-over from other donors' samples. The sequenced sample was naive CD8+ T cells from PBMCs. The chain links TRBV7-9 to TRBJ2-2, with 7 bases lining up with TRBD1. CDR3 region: CASTGQLNTGELFF. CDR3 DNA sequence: TGTGCCAGCACGGGACAGTTGAACACCGGGGAGCTGTTTTTT.